Shown below are 16 T cell receptor beta chains from a single sample sequenced in a study of spatial heterogeneity in lung cancer. Indicated time point: sample taken at primary tumor resection. Unsorted samples of tumor, nontumor lung or frozen PBMC had their whole RNA sequenced. TCRdb re-called the 5' RACE reads with MiXCR, one entry per CDR3 protein. The data contain 40,000 to 50,000 distinct CDR3 sequences, less than 8.5% of them singletons. Sample: PBMCs, taken at surgery. Receptor source: a female donor with early-stage non-small cell lung cancer.

In its sample, this clonotype was seen many times. The chain employs TRBV4-1 and TRBJ1-4; D not certain. In germline, CDR1 is MGHRA, CDR2 YSYEKL. The germline V and J ends were trimmed by 3 bases and 7 bases, with 6 bases remaining between them. The CDR3 sequence is 12 residues long. CDR3 DNA sequence: TGCGCCAGCAGCCATCTACCTGAAAAACTGTTTTTT. Translating it yields CASSHLPEKLFF.

This clonotype was recorded many times. V usage is TRBV5-1 and J usage is TRBJ2-5; a weak D match, TRBD1 (7 bases). The V end was cut by 0 bases, the J end by 4 bases, with 10 bases between. Germline loops: CDR1 SGHRS, CDR2 YFSETQ. The CDR3 has 14 residues. The CDR3 sequence: CASSLVQGGETQYF. The DNA of the CDR3 is TGCGCCAGCAGCTTGGTCCAGGGGGGAGAGACCCAGTACTTC.

This clonotype was detected ten times or more. The chain is built from TRBV9 and TRBJ2-7; 9 bases line up with TRBD1. The CDR3 has 15 amino acids. Trimming at V came to 0 bases and at J to 3 bases, leaving 4 bases not matched to a gene. Germline V gene sequence: CDR1 SGDLS, CDR2 YYNGEE. CDR3 sequence: CASSVGTGVVYEQYF. The CDR3 region has the DNA TGTGCCAGCAGCGTAGGGACAGGGGTTGTCTACGAGCAGTACTTC. Full variable domain (rest looked up from reference TRBV9 and TRBJ2-7): DSGVTQTPKHLITATGQRVTLRCSPRSGDLSVYWYQQSLDQGLQFLIQYYNGEERAKGNILERFSAQQFPDLHSELNLSSLELGDSALYFCASSVGTGVVYEQYFGPGTRLTVT.

This clonotype has ten or more counts. This sequence joins TRBV19 and TRBJ1-5; maybe TRBD1 (6 bases). V gave up 3 bases and J gave up 0 bases, with 9 bases separating them. Germline V gives CDR1 LNHDA, CDR2 SQIVND (reference sequence). This CDR3 has 15 residues. DNA for the CDR3: TGTGCCAGTAGTATTGGACAGTATAGCAATCAGCCCCAGCATTTT. Translating gives CASSIGQYSNQPQHF.

The sample holds many counts of this clonotype. The chain carries TRBV3-1 and TRBJ2-1; 8 nucleotides match TRBD1. Germline lookup yields CDR1 LGHDT and CDR2 YNNKEL (reference sequence). The CDR3 is 15 residues long. V gave up 1 base and J gave up 8 bases; unmatched junction bases: 7. The CDR3 coding sequence is TGTGCCAGCAGCCAAGGGACAGGGATTTTGTATGAGCAGTTCTTC. Protein: CASSQGTGILYEQFF.

V and J are TRBV27 and TRBJ1-6, with D uncertain. The germline gives CDR1 MNHEY, CDR2 SMNVEV (reference sequence). Trimming pared 6 bases from V and 7 bases from J, leaving 16 bases between. The CDR3 is 15 residues long. Here the CDR3 DNA reads TGTGCCAGCAGACCCCAGCCCACCTCAAATTCACCCCTCCACTTT. Its translation: CASRPQPTSNSPLHF.

This clonotype was observed a handful of times. The chain employs TRBV5-1 and TRBJ2-1; tentatively, D is TRBD2 (6 bases). Germline V gene sequence: CDR1 SGHRS, CDR2 YFSETQ. CDR3 length: 14 amino acids. V gave up 4 bases and J gave up 0 bases, with 8 bases separating them. CDR3 bases: TGCGCCAGCAGCCTCGGGGGCTCCTACAATGAGCAGTTCTTC. Its protein product is CASSLGGSYNEQFF. Full variable domain (missing parts from reference TRBV5-1 and TRBJ2-1): KAGVTQTPRYLIKTRGQQVTLSCSPISGHRSVSWYQQTPGQGLQFLFEYFSETQRNKGNFPGRFSGRQFSNSRSEMNVSTLELGDSALYLCASSLGGSYNEQFFGPGTRLTVL.

The V call is TRBV4-1, the J call TRBJ1-6, with D possibly being TRBD1 (5 bases). Trimming removed 4 bases at V and 7 bases at J, with 14 bases between. The CDR3 is 15 amino acids. Per the germline V gene, CDR1 is MGHRA and CDR2 is YSYEKL. CDR3 DNA sequence: TGCGCCAGCAGCCCCCCTGGGGCACCAAATTCACCCCTCCACTTT. It specifies CASSPPGAPNSPLHF.

Many counts were recorded for this clonotype. The chain carries TRBV6-5 and TRBJ2-4; the D call may be TRBD1 or TRBD2 (5 bases each). The CDR3 has 13 residues. Deletions cut 0 bases from V and 5 bases from J, with 5 bases between. CDR1 MNHEY and CDR2 SVGAGI come from the germline V gene. The CDR3 nucleotides are TGTGCCAGCAGTTACTCGGGGGAAAACATTCAGTACTTC. It specifies CASSYSGENIQYF.

The gene calls are TRBV5-5 and TRBJ2-1; 8 bases are a match to TRBD2. The junction had 12 bases not matched to a gene; V was cut back by 3 bases and J by 7 bases. This CDR3 is 16 amino acids long. From germline, CDR1 is SGHKS and CDR2 YYEKEE (reference sequence). The CDR3 sequence: CASSSLAGSPPNEQFF. In nucleotides, the CDR3 is TGTGCCAGCAGCTCTTTAGCGGGGAGCCCACCGAATGAGCAGTTCTTC.

This clonotype was observed a few times. The chain joins TRBV7-2 to TRBJ2-1; 10 bases are shared with TRBD2. Germline assignment: CDR1 SGHTA and CDR2 FQGNSA. J was trimmed by 0 bases and V by 1 base; bases with no gene match: 9. The CDR3 length is 19 residues. CDR3 nucleotides: TGTGCCAGCAGCTTAGGGTTAGCGGGGGGCCGTTCCTCCTACAATGAGCAGTTCTTC. Its translation is CASSLGLAGGRSSYNEQFF.

Ten or more counts support this clonotype. J is TRBJ2-5 and V is TRBV5-1, with D perhaps matching TRBD1 or TRBD2 (5 bases each). Germline V gene lookup returns CDR1 SGHRS and CDR2 YFSETQ. V shed 4 bases and J shed 2 bases, with 12 bases lying between them. The CDR3 runs 14 residues. The CDR3 bases are TGCGCCAGCAGCCTGGGACCTAGTCAAGAGACCCAGTACTTC. Its translation is CASSLGPSQETQYF. The variable domain in full, completed from reference TRBV5-1 and TRBJ2-5, reads KAGVTQTPRYLIKTRGQQVTLSCSPISGHRSVSWYQQTPGQGLQFLFEYFSETQRNKGNFPGRFSGRQFSNSRSEMNVSTLELGDSALYLCASSLGPSQETQYFGPGTRLLVL.

This clonotype was seen at least ten times. The chain combines TRBV6-5 with TRBJ1-1; D is possibly TRBD1 (5 bases). This CDR3 spans 15 amino acids. The ends were cut back, 0 bases at V and 2 bases at J, with 10 bases in the middle. CDR1 is MNHEY and CDR2 is SVGAGI in the germline V gene. In nucleotides, the CDR3 is TGTGCCAGCAGTTACTCGGGGGGTGGAAACACTGAAGCTTTCTTT. This gives the protein CASSYSGGGNTEAFF.

This sequence joins TRBV11-2 and TRBJ2-1; D not certain. Germline loops: CDR1 SGHAT, CDR2 FQNNGV. This CDR3 comprises 14 residues. V was cut by 4 bases and J by 10 bases, with 17 bases left in between. The CDR3 DNA sequence: TGTGCCAGCAGCTCGTTAGGTGCGATGGGGGAGCAGTTCTTC. It codes for CASSSLGAMGEQFF.

There are many counts of this clonotype. This chain links TRBV30 with TRBJ2-5; 9 nucleotides agree with TRBD1. This CDR3 is built from 14 residues. CDR1 and CDR2 from the germline V gene are GTSNPN and SVGIG (reference sequence). The V gene end was trimmed by 4 bases and the J gene end by 3 bases; junction bases not matched to a gene: 6. CDR3 residues: CAWTEGDREETQYF. The CDR3 coding sequence is TGTGCCTGGACCGAGGGGGACAGGGAAGAGACCCAGTACTTC.

This clonotype was picked up many times. J is TRBJ1-4 and V is TRBV20-1; 11 bases align to TRBD1. This CDR3 comprises 16 residues. Germline V gives CDR1 DFQATT, CDR2 SNEGSKA (reference sequence). Trimming removed 6 bases from V and 6 bases from J; junction bases left unmatched: 12. CDR3 loop: CSAQPPGQGAYEKLFF. For the CDR3, the DNA is TGCAGTGCCCAACCTCCTGGACAGGGGGCGTATGAAAAACTGTTTTTT.